One and the same sample provided the 12 T cell receptor beta chains below, sequenced in a study of cytomegalovirus exposure and HLA in healthy donors. This table comes from immunoSEQ multiplex PCR, and its TCRdb copy is limited to in-frame clones, with some not included. The sample carries more than 60,000 clones, around 89% recorded once. The sequenced sample was PBMCs. These receptors were collected from a woman younger than 30 in good health and CMV-seronegative.

The CDR3 nucleotides read TGTGCCAGCAGCCAGGAGGGGAGGCCCTCAGATACGCAGTATTTT. Its translation is CASSQEGRPSDTQYF. The chain couples TRBV4-2 to TRBJ2-3, with D possibly TRBD2 on 6 matching bases. The CDR3 runs 15 residues. V was shortened by 3 bases and J by 4 bases, with 14 bases between the two germline ends. Germline V gene data show CDR1 as LGHNA and CDR2 as YNFKEQ.

The rearrangement uses TRBV27 and TRBJ2-1; TRBD2 is a possible D gene (5 bases). Trimming removed 5 bases at V and 3 bases at J, with 14 bases between. This CDR3 contains 15 residues. Germline V gene sequence: CDR1 MNHEY, CDR2 SMNVEV (reference sequence). CDR3 in amino acids: CASSPRASFYNEQFF. The CDR3 region has the DNA TGTGCCAGCAGTCCGCGCGCTAGCTTCTACAATGAGCAGTTCTTC.

This chain links TRBV7-6 with TRBJ2-7; TRBD1 agrees at 8 bases. V was clipped by 5 bases and J by 3 bases; unmatched bases: 3. Germline V gives CDR1 SGHVS, CDR2 FNYEAQ. The CDR3 has 13 residues. The CDR3 DNA sequence: TGTGCCAGCAGCCCGGGACAGGTCTACGAGCAGTACTTC. Its protein product is CASSPGQVYEQYF.

The chain recombines TRBV11-2 with TRBJ2-3; tentative D call: TRBD1 (5 bases). Trimming took off 5 bases at V and 0 bases at J, with 18 bases between the two ends. Germline lookup yields CDR1 SGHAT and CDR2 FQNNGV. This CDR3 spans 17 amino acids. The CDR3 bases are TGTGCCAGCAGCCCTACCGGCAGGGCGGATAGCACAGATACGCAGTATTTT. This gives the protein CASSPTGRADSTDTQYF.

The chain uses TRBV2 and TRBJ1-2, with D possibly being TRBD1 (6 bases). The length of the CDR3 is 12 residues. Germline V gene sequence: CDR1 SNHLY, CDR2 FYNNEI. CDR3 nucleotides: TGTTGGACCCACAGGGTAAACTATGGCTACACCTTC. It translates to CWTHRVNYGYTF.

This clone was seen a handful of times. The chain links TRBV19 to TRBJ2-7; tentative D call: TRBD1 (5 bases). The germline V gene has CDR1 LNHDA and CDR2 SQIVND (reference sequence). The CDR3 runs to 13 residues. V was clipped by 8 bases and J by 7 bases, with 18 bases between them. CDR3 protein: CASCQGTSREQYF. CDR3 DNA: TGTGCCAGTTGCCAGGGTACTTCTCGTGAGCAGTACTTC.

The chain couples TRBV15 to TRBJ2-4; D perhaps matches TRBD1 (5 bases). The V end lost 5 bases, the J end lost 0 bases, and 11 bases lay between the germline ends. In germline, CDR1 is LNHNV, CDR2 YYDKDF (reference sequence). The CDR3 has 15 amino acids. The CDR3 bases are TGTGCCACCAGCCGACAGCCCCTAGCCAAAAACATTCAGTACTTC. Its translation is CATSRQPLAKNIQYF.

The chain joins TRBV9 to TRBJ2-5, with TRBD2 identical over 9 bases. V was pared by 1 base and J by 5 bases, with 6 bases of the junction left unmatched. Germline-derived CDR1 and CDR2 are SGDLS and YYNGEE. The CDR3 is made up of 15 amino acids. The CDR3 DNA is TGTGCCAGCAGCGTACTAGCGGGAAGGGGGGAGACCCAGTACTTC. Translating gives CASSVLAGRGETQYF.

This rearrangement joins TRBV5-6 to TRBJ2-7, with TRBD2 matching over 14 bases. J gave up 5 bases and V 2 bases, and 6 bases lay outside the gene matches. CDR3 length: 16 residues. Germline lookup yields CDR1 SGHDT and CDR2 YYEEEE. CDR3 sequence (DNA): TGTGCCAGCAGCTTACCGGGACTAGCGGGAGTCGACGAGCAGTACTTC. Amino acids: CASSLPGLAGVDEQYF.

The DNA for the CDR3 is TGTGCCAGCAGCTTAACCCGCTCAGGGAAAGACGAGCAGTACTTC. It encodes CASSLTRSGKDEQYF. V and J are TRBV7-3 and TRBJ2-7, with a possible D match to TRBD1 (5 bases). The V and J ends lost 0 bases and 5 bases respectively, with 14 bases between them. Germline CDR1 reads SGHTA; CDR2 reads FQGTGA. The CDR3 contains 15 residues.

V usage is TRBV29-1 and J usage is TRBJ1-2, with D maybe TRBD1 (5 bases). Germline V gives CDR1 SQVTM, CDR2 ANQGSEA. The CDR3 contains 15 residues. Trimming pared 0 bases from V and 4 bases from J, leaving 15 bases between. The CDR3 loop is CSVEDPGGRGYGYTF. For the CDR3, the DNA is TGCAGCGTTGAAGACCCGGGGGGGAGGGGCTATGGCTACACCTTC.

This CDR3 reads CASSNRTAGTQFF. CDR3 DNA sequence: TGTGCCAGCAGTAACCGGACCGCTGGGACTCAGTTCTTC. The V gene is TRBV27, the J gene TRBJ2-1; TRBD2 is a possible D gene (6 bases). There are 13 residues in the CDR3. Germline V CDR1 and CDR2: MNHEY, SMNVEV (reference sequence). Trimming took 5 bases from V and 13 from J, leaving 18 bases between them.